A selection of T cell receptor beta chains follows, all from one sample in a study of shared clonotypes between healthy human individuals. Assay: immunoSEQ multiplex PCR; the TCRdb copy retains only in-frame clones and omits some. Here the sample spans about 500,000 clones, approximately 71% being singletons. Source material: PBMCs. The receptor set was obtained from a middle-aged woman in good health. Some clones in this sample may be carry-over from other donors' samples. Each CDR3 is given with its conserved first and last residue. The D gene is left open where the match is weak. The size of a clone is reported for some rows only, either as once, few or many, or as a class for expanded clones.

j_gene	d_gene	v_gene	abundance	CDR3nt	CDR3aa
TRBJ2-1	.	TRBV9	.	TGTGCCAGCAGCCCAGACCTATTTTCCTACAATGAGCAGTTCTTC	CASSPDLFSYNEQFF
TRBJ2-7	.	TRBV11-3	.	TGTGCCAGCAGCCTTAACTCCGGGACCGACTACGAGCAGTACTTC	CASSLNSGTDYEQYF
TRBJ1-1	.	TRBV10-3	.	TGTGCCATCAGTGGAAGAGGGCTGAACACTGAAGCTTTCTTT	CAISGRGLNTEAFF
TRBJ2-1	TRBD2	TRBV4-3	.	TGCGCCAGCAGCCAACCCCCCGGGACTAGCGGGCGGGGCGAGCAGTTCTTC	CASSQPPGTSGRGEQFF
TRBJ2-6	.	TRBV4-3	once	TGCGCCAGCAGCCCGAGACAGAGCTCTGGGGCCAACGTCCTGACTTTC	CASSPRQSSGANVLTF
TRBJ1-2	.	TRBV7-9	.	TGTGCCAGCAGCTTGCAGGTTGGGGGATACGGCTACACCTTC	CASSLQVGGYGYTF
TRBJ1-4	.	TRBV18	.	TGTGCCAGCTCTCAAACCGGGACATGGGACGAAAAACTGTTTTTT	CASSQTGTWDEKLFF
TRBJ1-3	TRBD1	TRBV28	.	TGTGCCAGCAGTTTTCCGCCAACCGGGACAGGGGTGGACACCATATATTTT	CASSFPPTGTGVDTIYF
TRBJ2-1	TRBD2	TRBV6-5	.	TGTGCCAGCAGAGGTCTAGCGGCCAATGAGCAGTTCTTC	CASRGLAANEQFF
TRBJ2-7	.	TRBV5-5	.	TGTGCCAGCAGCTTGTTGGGCTACGAGCAGTACTTC	CASSLLGYEQYF
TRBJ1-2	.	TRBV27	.	TGTGCCAGCACGGGCAGCCTTAACTATGGCTACACCTTC	CASTGSLNYGYTF
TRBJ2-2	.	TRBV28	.	TGTGCCAGCAGTGCCCGGGACACTGTGAACACCGGGGAGCTGTTTTTT	CASSARDTVNTGELFF
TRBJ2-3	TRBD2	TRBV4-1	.	TGCGCCAGCAGCCCCCTCGGGACTAGCGGTAGCACAGATACGCAGTATTTT	CASSPLGTSGSTDTQYF
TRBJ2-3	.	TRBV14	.	TGTGCCAGCAGCCCCCCGAGGACTTCTCGCACAGATACGCAGTATTTT	CASSPPRTSRTDTQYF
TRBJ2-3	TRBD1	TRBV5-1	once	TGCGCCAGCAGCAACCGGGACAGGGGGCCAGATACGCAGTATTTT	CASSNRDRGPDTQYF
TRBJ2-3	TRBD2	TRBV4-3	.	TGCGCCAGCAGCCAAGATTCGGGGGGGGAAGATACGCAGTATTTT	CASSQDSGGEDTQYF
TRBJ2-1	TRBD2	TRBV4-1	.	TGCGCCAGCAGCCCCCGGACTAGCGGCTGGTATGAGCAGTTCTTC	CASSPRTSGWYEQFF
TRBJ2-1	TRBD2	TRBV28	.	TGTGCCAGCAGTTCCCGGACTAGCGGGAGGATATTTGAGCAGTTCTTC	CASSSRTSGRIFEQFF
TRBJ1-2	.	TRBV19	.	TGTGCCAGTAGTATAGATTGGCAGGGGAGATCCGGCTACACCTTC	CASSIDWQGRSGYTF
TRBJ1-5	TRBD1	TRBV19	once	TGTGCCAGTAGTATAGTCCGGGACAGTCAACAGCCCCAGCATTTT	CASSIVRDSQQPQHF
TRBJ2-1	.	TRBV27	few	TGTGCCAGCAGTTTAAGGAGACTAACACGGGTCAATGAGCAGTTCTTC	CASSLRRLTRVNEQFF
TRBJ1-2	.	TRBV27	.	TGTGCCAGCAGTTCAAACCGGGACATGCGAGGCTACACCTTC	CASSSNRDMRGYTF
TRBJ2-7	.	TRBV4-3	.	TGCGCCAGCATCCAAGCTCTCGGGACAGCGGGGGAGCAGTACTTC	CASIQALGTAGEQYF
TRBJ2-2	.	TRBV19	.	TGTGCCAGTAGTATCTCCGGGTCACACACCGGGGAGCTGTTTTTT	CASSISGSHTGELFF
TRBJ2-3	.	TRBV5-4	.	TGTGCCAGCAGCGGCGTCCCAACAGATACGCAGTATTTT	CASSGVPTDTQYF
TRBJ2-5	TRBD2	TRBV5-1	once	TGCGCCAGCAGCGTTCCTCGGGGCGACAGAACTAGCGACCAAGAGACCCAGTACTTC	CASSVPRGDRTSDQETQYF
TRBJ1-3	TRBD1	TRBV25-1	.	TGTGCCAGCACCGAAGGTAAGGACAGGGTCGAAAACACCATATATTTT	CASTEGKDRVENTIYF
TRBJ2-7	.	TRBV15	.	TGTGCCACCAGCAGAGATATAGGGGGTTACGAGCAGTACTTC	CATSRDIGGYEQYF